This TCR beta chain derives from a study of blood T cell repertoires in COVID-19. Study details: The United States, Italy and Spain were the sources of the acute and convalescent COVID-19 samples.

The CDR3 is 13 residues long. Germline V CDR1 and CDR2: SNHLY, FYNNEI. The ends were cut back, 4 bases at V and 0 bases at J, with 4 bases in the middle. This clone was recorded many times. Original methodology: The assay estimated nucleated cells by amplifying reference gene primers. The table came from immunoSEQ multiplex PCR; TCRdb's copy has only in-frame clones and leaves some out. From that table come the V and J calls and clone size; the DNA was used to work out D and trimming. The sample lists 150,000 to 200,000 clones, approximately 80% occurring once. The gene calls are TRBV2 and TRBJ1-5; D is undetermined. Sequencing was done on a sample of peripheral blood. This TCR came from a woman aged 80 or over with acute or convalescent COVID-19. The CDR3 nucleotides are TGTGCCAGCAGTGGCGGTAGCAATCAGCCCCAGCATTTT. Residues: CASSGGSNQPQHF.